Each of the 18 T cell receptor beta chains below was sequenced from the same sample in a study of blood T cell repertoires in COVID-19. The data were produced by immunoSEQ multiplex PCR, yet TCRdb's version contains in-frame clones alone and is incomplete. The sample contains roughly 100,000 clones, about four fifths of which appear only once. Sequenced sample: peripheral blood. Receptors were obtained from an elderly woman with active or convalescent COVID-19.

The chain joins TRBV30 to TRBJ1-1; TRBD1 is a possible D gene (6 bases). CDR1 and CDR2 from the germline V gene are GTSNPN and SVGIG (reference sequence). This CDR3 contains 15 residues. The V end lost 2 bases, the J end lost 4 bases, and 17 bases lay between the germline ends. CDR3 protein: CAWSKRRGGGTEAFF. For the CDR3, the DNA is TGTGCCTGGAGTAAAAGGAGGGGGGGAGGCACTGAAGCTTTCTTT.

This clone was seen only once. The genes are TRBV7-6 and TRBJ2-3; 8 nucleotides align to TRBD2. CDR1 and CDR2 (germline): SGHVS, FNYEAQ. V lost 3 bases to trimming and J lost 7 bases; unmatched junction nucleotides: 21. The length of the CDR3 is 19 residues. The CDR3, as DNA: TGTGCCAGCAGCTTCGGGGAAGGTCTATCGGGGGGGCCTTCATATACGCAGTATTTT. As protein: CASSFGEGLSGGPSYTQYF. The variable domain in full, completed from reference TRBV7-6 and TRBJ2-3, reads GAGVSQSPRYKVTKRGQDVALRCDPISGHVSLYWYRQALGQGPEFLTYFNYEAQQDKSGLPNDRFSAERPEGSISTLTIQRTEQRDSAMYRCASSFGEGLSGGPSYTQYFGPGTRLTVL.

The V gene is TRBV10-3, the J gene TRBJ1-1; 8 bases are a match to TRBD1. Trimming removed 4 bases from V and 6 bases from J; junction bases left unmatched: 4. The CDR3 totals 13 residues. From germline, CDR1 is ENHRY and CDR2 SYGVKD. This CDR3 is CAISATGVPEAFF. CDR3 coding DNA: TGTGCCATCAGTGCGACAGGGGTTCCTGAAGCTTTCTTT.

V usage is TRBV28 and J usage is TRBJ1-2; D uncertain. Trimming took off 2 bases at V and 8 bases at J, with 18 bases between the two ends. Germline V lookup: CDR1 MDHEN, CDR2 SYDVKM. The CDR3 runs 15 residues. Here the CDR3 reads CASSLRGGHLSGYTF. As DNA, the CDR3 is TGTGCCAGCAGTTTACGAGGAGGCCATCTTAGCGGCTACACCTTC.

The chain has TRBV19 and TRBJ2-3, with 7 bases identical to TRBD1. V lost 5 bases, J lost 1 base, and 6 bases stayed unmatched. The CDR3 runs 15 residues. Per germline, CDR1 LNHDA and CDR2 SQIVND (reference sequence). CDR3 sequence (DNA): TGTGCCAGTAGTTCCCGGGACAGTCGCACAGATACGCAGTATTTT. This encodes CASSSRDSRTDTQYF.

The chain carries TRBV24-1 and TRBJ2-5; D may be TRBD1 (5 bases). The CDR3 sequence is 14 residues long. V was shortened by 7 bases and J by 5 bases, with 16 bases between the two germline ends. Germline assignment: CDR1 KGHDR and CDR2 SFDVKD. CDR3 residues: CATSPGWVTETQYF. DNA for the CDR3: TGTGCCACCAGCCCAGGGTGGGTCACGGAGACCCAGTACTTC.

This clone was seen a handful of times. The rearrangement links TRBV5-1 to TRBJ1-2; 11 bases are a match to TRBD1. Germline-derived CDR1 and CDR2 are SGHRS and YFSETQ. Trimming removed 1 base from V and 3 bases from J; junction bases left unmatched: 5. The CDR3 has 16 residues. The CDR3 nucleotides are TGCGCCAGCAGCTTGCTACAGGGACAGGGGGACTATGGCTACACCTTC. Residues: CASSLLQGQGDYGYTF. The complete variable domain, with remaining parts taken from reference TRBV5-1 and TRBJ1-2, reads KAGVTQTPRYLIKTRGQQVTLSCSPISGHRSVSWYQQTPGQGLQFLFEYFSETQRNKGNFPGRFSGRQFSNSRSEMNVSTLELGDSALYLCASSLLQGQGDYGYTFGSGTRLTVV.

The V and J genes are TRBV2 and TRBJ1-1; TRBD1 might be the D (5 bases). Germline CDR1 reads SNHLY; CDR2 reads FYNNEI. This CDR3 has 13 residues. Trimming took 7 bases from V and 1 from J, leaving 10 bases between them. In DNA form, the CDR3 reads TGTGCCAGCAATAAGGGGCCGAACACTGAAGCTTTCTTT. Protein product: CASNKGPNTEAFF.

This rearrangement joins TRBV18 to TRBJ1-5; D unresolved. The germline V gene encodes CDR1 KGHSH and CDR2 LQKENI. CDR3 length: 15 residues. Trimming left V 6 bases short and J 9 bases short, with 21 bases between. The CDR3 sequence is CASSPDERAGWPQHF. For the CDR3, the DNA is TGTGCCAGCTCCCCGGATGAGAGGGCAGGATGGCCCCAGCATTTT.

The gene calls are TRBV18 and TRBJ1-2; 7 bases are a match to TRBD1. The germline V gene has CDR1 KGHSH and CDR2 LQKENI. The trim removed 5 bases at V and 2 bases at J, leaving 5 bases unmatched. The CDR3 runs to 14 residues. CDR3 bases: TGTGCCAGCTCAAGACAGACAGGGAACTATGGCTACACCTTC. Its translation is CASSRQTGNYGYTF.

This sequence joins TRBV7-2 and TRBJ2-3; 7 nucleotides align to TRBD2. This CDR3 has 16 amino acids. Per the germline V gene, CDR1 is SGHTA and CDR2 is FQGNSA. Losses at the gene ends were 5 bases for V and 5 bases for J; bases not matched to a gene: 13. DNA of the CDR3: TGTGCCAGCAGCCCCCGGGGCGGGGGAGTCGGAGATACGCAGTATTTT. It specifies CASSPRGGGVGDTQYF.

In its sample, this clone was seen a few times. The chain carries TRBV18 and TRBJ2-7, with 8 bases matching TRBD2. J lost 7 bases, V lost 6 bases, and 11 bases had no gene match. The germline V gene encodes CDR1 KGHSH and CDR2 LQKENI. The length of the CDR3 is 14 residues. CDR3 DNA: TGTGCCAGCTCCCGTGGACTAGCATCAGAAGAGCAGTACTTC. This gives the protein CASSRGLASEEQYF.

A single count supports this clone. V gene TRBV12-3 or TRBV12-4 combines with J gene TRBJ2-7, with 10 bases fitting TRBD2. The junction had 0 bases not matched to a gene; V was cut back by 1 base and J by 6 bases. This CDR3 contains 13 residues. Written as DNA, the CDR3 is TGTGCCAGCAGTTTAGTAGCGGGAGGCGAGCAGTACTTC. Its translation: CASSLVAGGEQYF.

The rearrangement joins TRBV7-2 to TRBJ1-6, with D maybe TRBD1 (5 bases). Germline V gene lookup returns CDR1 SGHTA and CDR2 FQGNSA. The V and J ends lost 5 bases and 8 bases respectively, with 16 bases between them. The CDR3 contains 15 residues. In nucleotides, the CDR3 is TGTGCCAGCAGCCCGTTGTGGCGGGGCGATTCACCCCTCCACTTT. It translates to CASSPLWRGDSPLHF.

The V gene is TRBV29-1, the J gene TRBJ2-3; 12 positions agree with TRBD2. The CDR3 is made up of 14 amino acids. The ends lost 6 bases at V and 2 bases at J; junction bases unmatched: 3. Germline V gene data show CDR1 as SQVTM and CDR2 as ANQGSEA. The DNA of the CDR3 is TGCAGCGTCGGACTAGCGGGACCCACAGATACGCAGTATTTT. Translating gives CSVGLAGPTDTQYF.

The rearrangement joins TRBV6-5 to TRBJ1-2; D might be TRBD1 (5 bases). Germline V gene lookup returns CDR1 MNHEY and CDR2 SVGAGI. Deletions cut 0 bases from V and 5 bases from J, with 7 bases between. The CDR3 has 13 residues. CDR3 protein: CASSYSTAYGYTF. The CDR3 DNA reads TGTGCCAGCAGTTACTCGACAGCATATGGCTACACCTTC.

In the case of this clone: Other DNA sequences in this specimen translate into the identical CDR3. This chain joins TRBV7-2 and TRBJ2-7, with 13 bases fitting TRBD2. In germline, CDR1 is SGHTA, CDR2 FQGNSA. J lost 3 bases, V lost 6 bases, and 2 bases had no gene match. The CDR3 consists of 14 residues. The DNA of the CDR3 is TGTGCCAGCAGTCGGACTAGCGGGAGCTACGAGCAGTACTTC. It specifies CASSRTSGSYEQYF.

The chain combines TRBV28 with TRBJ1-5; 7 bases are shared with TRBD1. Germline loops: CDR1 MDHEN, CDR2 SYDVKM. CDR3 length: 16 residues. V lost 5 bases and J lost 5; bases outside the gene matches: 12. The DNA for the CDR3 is TGTGCCAGCAGTCTTGGAGGGGGCCCCGTGTATCAGCCCCAGCATTTT. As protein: CASSLGGGPVYQPQHF.